Sequencing of this T cell receptor (beta chain) was carried out in a study of regulatory T cells in long-lasting Graves disease. Arm-PCR of CDR3 regions with iRepertoire HTBI primers generated TCR beta libraries. In the original processing: Across samples, more than 55 TRBV and roughly 13 TRBJ segments were found. TCRdb passed the multiplex PCR reads through MiXCR, listing each CDR3 protein once. TCRdb, rather than the study authors, made the V and J calls. Altogether about 470,000 distinct CDR3 sequences are present, around a fifth being singletons, with the ten largest covering over 6%. This sample's time point: persistent/refractory GD, antithyroid drugs over 5 years with positive TRAb. The TCR library was made from RNA extracted from PBMCs. V dropped 2 bases and J dropped 3 bases, with 13 bases sitting between them. The CDR3 has 15 amino acids. In germline, CDR1 is SGHTA, CDR2 FQGNSA. Study results and limitations: New patients shared around 1,000 public clonotypes, and persistent patients shared more, with around 2,600. Persistent disease showed a preference for TRBV28, TRBJ1-2 and TRBJ2-5.

Comments on this clonotype: No antigen is known for it.

V and J are TRBV7-2 and TRBJ1-2; maybe TRBD1 (5 bases). This material consisted of peripheral blood mononuclear cells (PBMCs), taken when the disease was refractory, from a patient treated with antithyroid drugs. The receptor was derived from a female donor with Graves disease. The CDR3 is CASSLSAGTYYGYTF. The CDR3 DNA is TGTGCCAGCAGCTTATCCGCAGGGACCTACTATGGCTACACCTTC.